This entry features one T cell receptor (beta chain) sequence. Its specificity is not known. This sample is part of a study of cytomegalovirus exposure and HLA in healthy donors. The study, taken as a whole, reports: In a later analysis, TCR association rates varied by HLA locus: DRB1 most, HLA-C fewest. Among the sequence variants, a highly shared cluster was likely an artifact of sequencing.

This CDR3 region has 14 residues. V lost 4 bases to trimming and J lost 5 bases, with 15 bases between them. Germline V gene lookup returns CDR1 SGHKS and CDR2 YYEKEE (reference sequence). The PCR made use of 60 Vbeta and 13 Jbeta primers. TCRdb's table, derived via immunoSEQ multiplex PCR, lists solely in-frame clones and lacks some. This repertoire includes some 130,000 clones. The TCR originated in a young man in good health and CMV-seronegative. The gene calls are TRBV5-5 and TRBJ1-1; D is ambiguous. Sequencing was done on a sample of PBMCs. The CDR3 DNA reads TGTGCCAGCAGCCGAAGAGGGCGGGATACTGAAGCTTTCTTT. Translated, it gives CASSRRGRDTEAFF. The variable domain in full, with the rest retrieved from reference TRBV5-5 and TRBJ1-1, is DAGVTQSPTHLIKTRGQQVTLRCSPISGHKSVSWYQQVLGQGPQFIFQYYEKEERGRGNFPDRFSARQFPNYSSELNVNALLLGDSALYLCASSRRGRDTEAFFGQGTRLTVV.